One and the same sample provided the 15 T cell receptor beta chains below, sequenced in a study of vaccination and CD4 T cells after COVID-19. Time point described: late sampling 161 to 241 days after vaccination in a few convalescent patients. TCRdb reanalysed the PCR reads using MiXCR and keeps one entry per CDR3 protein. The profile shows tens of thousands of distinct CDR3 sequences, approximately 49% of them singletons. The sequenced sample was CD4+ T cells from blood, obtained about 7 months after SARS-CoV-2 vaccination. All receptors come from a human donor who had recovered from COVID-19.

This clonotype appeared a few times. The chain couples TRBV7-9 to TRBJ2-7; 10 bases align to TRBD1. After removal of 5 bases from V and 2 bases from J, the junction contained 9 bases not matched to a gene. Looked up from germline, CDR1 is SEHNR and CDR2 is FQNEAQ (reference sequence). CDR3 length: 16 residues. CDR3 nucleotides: TGTGCCAGCAGCCCTCGAAGGACAGGGGGAACCTACGAGCAGTACTTC. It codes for CASSPRRTGGTYEQYF.

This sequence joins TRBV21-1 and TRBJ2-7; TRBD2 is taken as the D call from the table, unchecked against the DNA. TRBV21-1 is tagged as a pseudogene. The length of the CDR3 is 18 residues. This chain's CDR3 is CASSKAQGREIPDYEQYF. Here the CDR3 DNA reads TGTGCCAGCAGCAAAGCGCAAGGGAGGGAGATTCCCGACTACGAGCAGTACTTC.

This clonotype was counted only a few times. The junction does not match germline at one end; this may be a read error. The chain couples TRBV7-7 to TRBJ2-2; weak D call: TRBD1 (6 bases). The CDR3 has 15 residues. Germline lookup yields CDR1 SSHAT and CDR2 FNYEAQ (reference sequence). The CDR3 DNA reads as TGTGCTAGCAGCCAAACAGGGACGAACACCGGGGAGCTGTTTTTT. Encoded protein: CASSQTGTNTGELFF. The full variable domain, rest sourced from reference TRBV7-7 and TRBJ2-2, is GAGVSQSPRYKVTKRGQDVTLRCDPISSHATLYWYQQALGQGPEFLTYFNYEAQPDKSGLPSDRFSAERPEGSISTLTIQRTEQRDSAMYRCASSQTGTNTGELFFGEGSRLTVL.

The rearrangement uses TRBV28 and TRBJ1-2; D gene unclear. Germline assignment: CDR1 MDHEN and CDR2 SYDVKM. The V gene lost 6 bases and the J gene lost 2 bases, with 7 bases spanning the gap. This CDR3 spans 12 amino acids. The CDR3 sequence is CASSLKNYGYTF. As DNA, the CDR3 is TGTGCCAGCAGCTTGAAGAACTATGGCTACACCTTC.

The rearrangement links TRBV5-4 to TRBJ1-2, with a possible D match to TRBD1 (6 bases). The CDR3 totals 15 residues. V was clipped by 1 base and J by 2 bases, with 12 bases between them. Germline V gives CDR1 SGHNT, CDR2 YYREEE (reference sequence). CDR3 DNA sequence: TGTGCCAGCAGCTTGAAGGCCACAGGGAACTATGGCTACACCTTC. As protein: CASSLKATGNYGYTF.

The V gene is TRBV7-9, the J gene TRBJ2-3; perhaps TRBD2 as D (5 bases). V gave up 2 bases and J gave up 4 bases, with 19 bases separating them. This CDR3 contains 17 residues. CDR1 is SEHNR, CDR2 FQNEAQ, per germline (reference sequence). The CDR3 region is CASSLSPLREGADTQYF. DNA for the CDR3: TGTGCCAGCAGCTTAAGTCCTTTGAGGGAAGGTGCAGATACGCAGTATTTT.

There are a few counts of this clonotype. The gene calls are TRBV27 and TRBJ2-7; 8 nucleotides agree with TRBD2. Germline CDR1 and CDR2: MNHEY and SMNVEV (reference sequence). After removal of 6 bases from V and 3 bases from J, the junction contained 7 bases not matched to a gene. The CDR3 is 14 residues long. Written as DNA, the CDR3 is TGTGCCAGCAGGGAGGGACTAGGGTACTACGAGCAGTACTTC. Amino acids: CASREGLGYYEQYF.

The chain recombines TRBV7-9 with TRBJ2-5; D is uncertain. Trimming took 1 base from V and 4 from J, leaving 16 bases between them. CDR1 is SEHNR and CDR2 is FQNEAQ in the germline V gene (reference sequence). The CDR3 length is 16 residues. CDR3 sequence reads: CASSLVLGPPRETQYF. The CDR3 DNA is TGTGCCAGCAGCTTAGTATTGGGTCCGCCGCGAGAGACCCAGTACTTC. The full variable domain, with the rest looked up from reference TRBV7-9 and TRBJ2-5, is DTGVSQNPRHKITKRGQNVTFRCDPISEHNRLYWYRQTLGQGPEFLTYFQNEAQLEKSRLLSDRFSAERPKGSFSTLEIQRTEQGDSAMYLCASSLVLGPPRETQYFGPGTRLLVL.

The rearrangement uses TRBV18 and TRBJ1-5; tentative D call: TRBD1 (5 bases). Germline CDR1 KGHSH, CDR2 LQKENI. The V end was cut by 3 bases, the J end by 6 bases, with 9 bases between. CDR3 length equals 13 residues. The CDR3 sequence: CASSPGGTQPQHF. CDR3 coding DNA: TGTGCCAGCTCACCCGGAGGGACTCAGCCCCAGCATTTT.

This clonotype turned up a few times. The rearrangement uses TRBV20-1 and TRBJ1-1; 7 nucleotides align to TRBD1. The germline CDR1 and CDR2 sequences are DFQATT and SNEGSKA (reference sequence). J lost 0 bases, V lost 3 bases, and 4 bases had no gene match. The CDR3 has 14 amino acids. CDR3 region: CSASQGQMNTEAFF. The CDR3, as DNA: TGCAGTGCTAGCCAGGGACAGATGAACACTGAAGCTTTCTTT.

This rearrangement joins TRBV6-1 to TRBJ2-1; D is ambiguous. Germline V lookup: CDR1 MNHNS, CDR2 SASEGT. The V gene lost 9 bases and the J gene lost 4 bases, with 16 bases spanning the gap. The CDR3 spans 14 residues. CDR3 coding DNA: TGTGCCAGTAGGAGAGACCCAACATACAATGAGCAGTTCTTC. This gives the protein CASRRDPTYNEQFF.

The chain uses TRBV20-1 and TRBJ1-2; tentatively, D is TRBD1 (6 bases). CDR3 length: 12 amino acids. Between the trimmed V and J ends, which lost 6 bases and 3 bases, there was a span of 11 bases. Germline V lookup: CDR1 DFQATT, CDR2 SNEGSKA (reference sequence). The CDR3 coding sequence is TGCAGTGCCCGGACAGACGACTATGGCTACACCTTC. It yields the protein CSARTDDYGYTF.

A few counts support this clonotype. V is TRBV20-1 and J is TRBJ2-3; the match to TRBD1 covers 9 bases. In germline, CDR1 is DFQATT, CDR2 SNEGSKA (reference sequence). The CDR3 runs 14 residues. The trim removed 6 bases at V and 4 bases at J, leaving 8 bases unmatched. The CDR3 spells CSAKTGGFADTQYF. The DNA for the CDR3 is TGCAGTGCGAAGACAGGGGGATTCGCAGATACGCAGTATTTT.

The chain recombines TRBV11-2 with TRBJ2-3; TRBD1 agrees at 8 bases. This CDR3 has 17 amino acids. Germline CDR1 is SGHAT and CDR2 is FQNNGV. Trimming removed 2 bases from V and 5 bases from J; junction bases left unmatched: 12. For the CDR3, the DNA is TGTGCCAGCAGCTTATTCCCCCAGGGGGCCCTAATAGATACGCAGTATTTT. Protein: CASSLFPQGALIDTQYF.

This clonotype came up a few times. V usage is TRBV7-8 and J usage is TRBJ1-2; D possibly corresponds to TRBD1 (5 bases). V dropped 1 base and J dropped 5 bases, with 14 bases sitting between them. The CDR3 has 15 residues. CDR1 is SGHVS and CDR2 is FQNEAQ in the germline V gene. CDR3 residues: CASSLVSGPDYGYTF. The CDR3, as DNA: TGTGCCAGCAGCTTAGTATCGGGGCCAGATTATGGCTACACCTTC.